This T cell receptor (beta chain) stems from a study of blood T cell repertoires in COVID-19. Study background: Sites across the United States, Italy and Spain contributed samples from acute and convalescent COVID-19. From T cells, B-cell-depleted T cells, or PBMCs came the material, which was cDNA or gDNA.

Original processing methods: The assay estimated nucleated cells by amplifying reference gene primers. Sequenced by immunoSEQ multiplex PCR; TCRdb stores in-frame clones only, minus some. The V and J calls and the clone size are those of that table, but D and trimming were determined from the DNA. This sample has 250,000 to 350,000 clones, with around 80% found just once. The V and J ends lost 7 bases and 9 bases, in that order; junction bases with no gene match: 2. CDR3 size: 12 residues. In its sample, this clone was seen a few times. The receptor was derived from a woman between 45 and 60 years old with acute or convalescent COVID-19. This chain uses TRBV12-3 or TRBV12-4 with TRBJ1-6; 8 nucleotides line up with TRBD1. The sample was peripheral blood. In DNA, the CDR3 is TGTGCCAGCAAACAGGGGGGTTCACCCCTCCACTTT. Its translation is CASKQGGSPLHF.